This is a list of T cell receptor beta chains from one sample in a study of blood T cell repertoires in COVID-19. Assay: immunoSEQ multiplex PCR; the TCRdb copy retains only in-frame clones and omits some. The sample consists of roughly 20,000 clones, 81% of them appearing once. Source material: peripheral blood. The receptors come from a man in his sixties with acute or convalescent COVID-19. Both conserved end residues are part of each CDR3. Each record gives: J gene, D gene, V gene, clone size, CDR3 DNA, CDR3 protein. D genes are given only for firm matches. Where a row states a size, it is once, few, many or the class of an expanded clone; other rows omit it.

J gene: TRBJ1-3
D gene: -
V gene: TRBV18
clone size: few
CDR3 DNA: TGTGCCAGCTCCTCCATCGGAGCCCTTGGAAACACCATATATTTT
CDR3 protein: CASSSIGALGNTIYF

J gene: TRBJ1-2
D gene: TRBD1
V gene: TRBV10-3
clone size: few
CDR3 DNA: TGTGCCATCAAGGCGGACAGGAAAGAATATGGCTACACCTTC
CDR3 protein: CAIKADRKEYGYTF

J gene: TRBJ1-4
D gene: -
V gene: TRBV19
clone size: few
CDR3 DNA: TGTGCCAGTAGTACAACAGGGTCACCTAATGAAAAACTGTTTTTT
CDR3 protein: CASSTTGSPNEKLFF

J gene: TRBJ1-3
D gene: TRBD1
V gene: TRBV12-3/TRBV12-4
clone size: -
CDR3 DNA: TGTGCCAGCAGTAAGGGACAGGGAAACACCATATATTTT
CDR3 protein: CASSKGQGNTIYF

J gene: TRBJ2-7
D gene: -
V gene: TRBV12-5
clone size: -
CDR3 DNA: TGTGCTAGTGGTTTAATATTTTACGAGCAGTACTTC
CDR3 protein: CASGLIFYEQYF

J gene: TRBJ1-2
D gene: -
V gene: TRBV6-5
clone size: -
CDR3 DNA: TGTGCCAGCAGAAACCCCGGACTCAACTATGGCTACACCTTC
CDR3 protein: CASRNPGLNYGYTF

J gene: TRBJ2-5
D gene: TRBD2
V gene: TRBV7-9
clone size: -
CDR3 DNA: TGTGCCAGCAGCTTATATCGATGGAGGGAGGGGGAGACCCAGTACTTC
CDR3 protein: CASSLYRWREGETQYF

J gene: TRBJ2-7
D gene: TRBD2
V gene: TRBV11-2
clone size: -
CDR3 DNA: TGTGCCAGCAGCTATCTAGCGGGGGGGAGACACGAGCAGTACTTC
CDR3 protein: CASSYLAGGRHEQYF

J gene: TRBJ2-7
D gene: -
V gene: TRBV5-6
clone size: -
CDR3 DNA: TGTGCCAGCAGCGCGACGACCCTGGGCCCCGACGAGCAGTACTTC
CDR3 protein: CASSATTLGPDEQYF

J gene: TRBJ2-5
D gene: -
V gene: TRBV2
clone size: -
CDR3 DNA: TGTGCCAGCAGTGGGGCCAGCCAAGAGACCCAGTACTTC
CDR3 protein: CASSGASQETQYF

J gene: TRBJ2-2
D gene: TRBD2
V gene: TRBV10-3
clone size: few
CDR3 DNA: TGTGCCATCAGAGCGAGCGGGGGGACCGACACCGGGGAGCTGTTTTTT
CDR3 protein: CAIRASGGTDTGELFF

J gene: TRBJ1-1
D gene: TRBD1
V gene: TRBV5-1
clone size: -
CDR3 DNA: TGCGCCAGCAGCTGGGACAGGCCCAACACTGAAGCTTTCTTT
CDR3 protein: CASSWDRPNTEAFF

J gene: TRBJ2-5
D gene: -
V gene: TRBV4-1
clone size: few
CDR3 DNA: TGCGCCAGCAGCGTCGTTGGAGGGGAAGAGACCCAGTACTTC
CDR3 protein: CASSVVGGEETQYF

J gene: TRBJ1-1
D gene: -
V gene: TRBV7-9
clone size: -
CDR3 DNA: TGTGCCAGCAGCCCATCAATGAACACTGAAGCTTTCTTT
CDR3 protein: CASSPSMNTEAFF

J gene: TRBJ2-7
D gene: TRBD1
V gene: TRBV7-2
clone size: -
CDR3 DNA: TGTGCCAGCAGCTTACAGGGGGCCTACGAGCAGTACTTC
CDR3 protein: CASSLQGAYEQYF

J gene: TRBJ2-3
D gene: TRBD1
V gene: TRBV5-6
clone size: -
CDR3 DNA: TGTGCCAGCAGCGCGACAGGGAATGCAGATACGCAGTATTTT
CDR3 protein: CASSATGNADTQYF

J gene: TRBJ1-4
D gene: -
V gene: TRBV5-1
clone size: few
CDR3 DNA: TGCGCCAGCAGCTTGGGCCTAGGTACGCTGAATGAAAAACTGTTTTTT
CDR3 protein: CASSLGLGTLNEKLFF

J gene: TRBJ1-3
D gene: -
V gene: TRBV10-3
clone size: -
CDR3 DNA: TGTGCCATCAGTGAGGCGGTTAGCTCTGGAAACACCATATATTTT
CDR3 protein: CAISEAVSSGNTIYF

J gene: TRBJ1-4
D gene: -
V gene: TRBV7-9
clone size: -
CDR3 DNA: TGTGCCAGCAGCCACAGGGTGGGCTCAGATGAAAAACTGTTTTTT
CDR3 protein: CASSHRVGSDEKLFF

J gene: TRBJ1-3
D gene: -
V gene: TRBV10-3
clone size: once
CDR3 DNA: TGTGCCACCACAGGGAGCAGCGACACCATATATTTT
CDR3 protein: CATTGSSDTIYF

J gene: TRBJ2-3
D gene: TRBD2
V gene: TRBV14
clone size: few
CDR3 DNA: TGTGCCAGCAGCCCTGGCGCTAGCGGGCGAAGCGATACGCAGTATTTT
CDR3 protein: CASSPGASGRSDTQYF

J gene: TRBJ1-2
D gene: -
V gene: TRBV7-9
clone size: -
CDR3 DNA: TGTGCCAGCAGCTCGGAGGACAGATACTATGGCTACACCTTC
CDR3 protein: CASSSEDRYYGYTF

J gene: TRBJ2-2
D gene: TRBD2
V gene: TRBV4-2
clone size: -
CDR3 DNA: TGTGCCAGCAGCCAAGATCGGTATCTAGCGGGGGGTGACACCGGGGAGCTGTTTTTT
CDR3 protein: CASSQDRYLAGGDTGELFF